Below, 9 T cell receptor beta chains from the same sample are listed, as sequenced in a study of radiotherapy plus CTLA-4 blockade in lung cancer. Sequenced by immunoSEQ multiplex PCR; TCRdb stores in-frame clones only, minus some. The sample lists 95,000 to 150,000 clones, 85% to 90% occurring once. Sequencing was performed on peripheral blood, taken from a patient treated with radiotherapy plus ipilimumab. The receptors stem from a human donor with non-small cell lung cancer that progressed on radiotherapy plus ipilimumab.

There are a few counts of this clone. The chain links TRBV9 to TRBJ1-1, with D maybe TRBD1 (6 bases). Germline lookup yields CDR1 SGDLS and CDR2 YYNGEE. This CDR3 is built from 13 residues. V was pared by 3 bases and J by 0 bases, with 6 bases between. In DNA form, the CDR3 reads TGTGCCAGCAGCGGGACAGTGAACACTGAAGCTTTCTTT. It specifies CASSGTVNTEAFF.

The chain employs TRBV14 and TRBJ1-1, with D perhaps TRBD1 (5 bases). The CDR3 is 13 residues long. Germline CDR1 SGHDN, CDR2 FVKESK. V lost 4 bases to trimming and J lost 4 bases, with 10 bases between them. The CDR3 sequence: CASSRVRGTEAFF. CDR3 nucleotide sequence: TGTGCCAGCAGCCGAGTAAGGGGCACTGAAGCTTTCTTT.

V is TRBV5-4 and J is TRBJ2-7; TRBD1 agrees at 7 bases. CDR1 and CDR2 (germline): SGHNT, YYREEE (reference sequence). Unmatched junction bases numbered 8, after V lost 4 bases and J lost 4 bases. The CDR3 is made up of 14 amino acids. This CDR3 reads CASSLGQERYEQYF. In DNA form, the CDR3 reads TGTGCCAGCAGCCTTGGACAGGAGCGGTACGAGCAGTACTTC.

V and J are TRBV7-9 and TRBJ2-7; D gene unclear. The V gene's germline CDR1 is SEHNR and CDR2 FQNEAQ (reference sequence). CDR3 size: 14 residues. V lost 5 bases, J lost 0 bases, and 11 bases lay in between. CDR3 protein: CASSTHPSSYEQYF. Here the CDR3 DNA reads TGTGCCAGCAGCACTCATCCGAGCTCCTACGAGCAGTACTTC. Supplemented by reference TRBV7-9 and TRBJ2-7, the full variable domain reads DTGVSQNPRHKITKRGQNVTFRCDPISEHNRLYWYRQTLGQGPEFLTYFQNEAQLEKSRLLSDRFSAERPKGSFSTLEIQRTEQGDSAMYLCASSTHPSSYEQYFGPGTRLTVT.

The J gene is TRBJ1-5, the V gene TRBV19; D is uncertain. CDR1 and CDR2 (germline): LNHDA, SQIVND (reference sequence). Between the trimmed V and J ends, which lost 5 bases and 7 bases, there was a span of 12 bases. The CDR3 is 13 amino acids. CDR3 DNA: TGTGCCAGTAGTGATTCCCGGGAGCAGCCCCAGCATTTT. Its translation is CASSDSREQPQHF.

This sequence joins TRBV7-2 and TRBJ2-1, with a possible D match to TRBD2 (6 bases). Germline loops: CDR1 SGHTA, CDR2 FQGNSA. There are 12 residues in the CDR3. The V end lost 5 bases, the J end lost 15 bases, and 17 bases lay between the germline ends. CDR3 sequence reads: CASSPRGGTVFF. The CDR3, as DNA: TGTGCCAGCAGCCCCCGGGGCGGGACTGTGTTCTTC.

The chain employs TRBV27 and TRBJ2-1, with D perhaps given as TRBD1 or TRBD2 (6 bases each). Germline V CDR1 and CDR2: MNHEY, SMNVEV (reference sequence). The CDR3 is 13 amino acids. The V and J ends lost 1 base and 8 bases respectively, with 9 bases between them. Here the CDR3 reads CASSLFGGDEQFF. The CDR3 nucleotides read TGTGCCAGCAGTTTATTCGGGGGCGATGAGCAGTTCTTC.

The J gene is TRBJ2-3, the V gene TRBV4-2; possibly TRBD1 or TRBD2 for D (5 bases each). Germline V gene data show CDR1 as LGHNA and CDR2 as YNFKEQ. V lost 0 bases, J lost 0 bases, and 13 bases lay in between. The CDR3 sequence is 17 residues long. The CDR3 bases are TGTGCCAGCAGCCAAGAAGTACGGGACGGGAGCACAGATACGCAGTATTTT. It specifies CASSQEVRDGSTDTQYF.

The chain joins TRBV6-1 to TRBJ2-2, with 8 bases lining up with TRBD1. This CDR3 contains 15 residues. V lost 4 bases, J lost 2 bases, and 3 bases stayed unmatched. Germline CDR1 and CDR2: MNHNS and SASEGT. CDR3 protein: CASSAGTGNTGELFF. CDR3 coding DNA: TGTGCCAGCAGTGCCGGGACAGGCAACACCGGGGAGCTGTTTTTT.